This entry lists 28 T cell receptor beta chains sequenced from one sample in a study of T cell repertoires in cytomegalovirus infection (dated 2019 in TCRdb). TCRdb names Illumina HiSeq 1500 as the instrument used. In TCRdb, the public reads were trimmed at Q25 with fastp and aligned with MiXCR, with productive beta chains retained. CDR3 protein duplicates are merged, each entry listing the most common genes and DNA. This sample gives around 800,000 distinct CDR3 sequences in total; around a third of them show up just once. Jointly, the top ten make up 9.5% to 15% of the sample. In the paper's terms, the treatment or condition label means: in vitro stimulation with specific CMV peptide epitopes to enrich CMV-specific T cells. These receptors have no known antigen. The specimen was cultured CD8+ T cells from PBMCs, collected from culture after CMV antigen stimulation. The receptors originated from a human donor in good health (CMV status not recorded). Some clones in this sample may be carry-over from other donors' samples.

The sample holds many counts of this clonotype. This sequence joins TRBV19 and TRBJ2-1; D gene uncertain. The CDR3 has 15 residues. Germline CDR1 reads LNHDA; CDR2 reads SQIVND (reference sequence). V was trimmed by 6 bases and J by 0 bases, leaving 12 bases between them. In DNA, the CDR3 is TGTGCCAGTAGGGGTGACGGGTCCTCCTACAATGAGCAGTTCTTC. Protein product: CASRGDGSSYNEQFF.

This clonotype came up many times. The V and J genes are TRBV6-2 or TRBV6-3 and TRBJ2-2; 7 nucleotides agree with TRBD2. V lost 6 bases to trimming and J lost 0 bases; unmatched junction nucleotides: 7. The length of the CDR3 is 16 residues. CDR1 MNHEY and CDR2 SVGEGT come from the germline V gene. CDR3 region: CASSPGGFANTGELFF. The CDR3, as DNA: TGTGCCAGCAGCCCCGGGGGGTTTGCGAACACCGGGGAGCTGTTTTTT.

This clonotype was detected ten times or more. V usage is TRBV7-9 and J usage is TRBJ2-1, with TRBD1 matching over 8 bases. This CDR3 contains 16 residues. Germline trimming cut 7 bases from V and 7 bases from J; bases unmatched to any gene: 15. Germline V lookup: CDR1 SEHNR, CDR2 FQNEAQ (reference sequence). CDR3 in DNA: TGTGCCAGCAATTCCTATGGACAGGGTGTAGGAAATGAGCAGTTCTTC. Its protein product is CASNSYGQGVGNEQFF.

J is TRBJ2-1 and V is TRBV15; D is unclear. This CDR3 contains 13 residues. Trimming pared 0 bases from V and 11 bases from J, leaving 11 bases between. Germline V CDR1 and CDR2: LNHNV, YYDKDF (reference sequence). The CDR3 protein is CATSRDEAEQQFF. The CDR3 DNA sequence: TGTGCCACCAGCAGAGATGAGGCGGAGCAGCAGTTCTTC.

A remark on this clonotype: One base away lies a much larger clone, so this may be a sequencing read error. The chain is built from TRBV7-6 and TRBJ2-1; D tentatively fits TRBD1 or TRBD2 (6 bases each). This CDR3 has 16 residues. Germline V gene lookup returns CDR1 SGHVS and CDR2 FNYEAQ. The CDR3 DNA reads TGTGCTAGCAGCTTAGGGGCAGTGGGGGGCCCCAATGAGCAGTTCTTC. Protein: CASSLGAVGGPNEQFF.

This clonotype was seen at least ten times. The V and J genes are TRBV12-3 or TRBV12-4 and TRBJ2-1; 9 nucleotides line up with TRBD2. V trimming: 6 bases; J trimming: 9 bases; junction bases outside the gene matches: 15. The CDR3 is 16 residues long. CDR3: CASSFGTSHESAEQFF. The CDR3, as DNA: TGTGCCAGCAGCTTCGGGACTAGCCATGAATCCGCTGAGCAGTTCTTC.

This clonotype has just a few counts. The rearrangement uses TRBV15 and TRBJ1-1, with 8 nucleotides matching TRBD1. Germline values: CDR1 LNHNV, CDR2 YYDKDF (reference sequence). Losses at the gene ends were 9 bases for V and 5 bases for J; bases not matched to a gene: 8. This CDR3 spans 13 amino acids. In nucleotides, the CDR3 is TGTGCCACTCGCGACAGGGGATTTACTGAAGCTTTCTTT. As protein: CATRDRGFTEAFF.

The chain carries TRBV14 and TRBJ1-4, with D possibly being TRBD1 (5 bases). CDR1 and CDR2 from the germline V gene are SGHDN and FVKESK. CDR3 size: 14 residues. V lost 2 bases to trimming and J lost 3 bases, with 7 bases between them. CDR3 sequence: CASSQIGANEKLFF. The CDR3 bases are TGTGCCAGCAGCCAAATAGGGGCTAATGAAAAACTGTTTTTT.

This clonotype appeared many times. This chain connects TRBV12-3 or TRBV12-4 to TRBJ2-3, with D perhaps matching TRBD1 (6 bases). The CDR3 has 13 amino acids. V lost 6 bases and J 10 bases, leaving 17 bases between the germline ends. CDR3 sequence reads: CASSQGGRGAQYF. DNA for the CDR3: TGTGCCAGCAGCCAAGGGGGTAGGGGCGCGCAGTATTTT.

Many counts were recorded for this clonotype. CDR3 sequence (DNA): TGTGCCACTAGCGGGGGGGCCTATGAGCAGTTCTTC. It is translated as CATSGGAYEQFF. The V call is TRBV7-2, the J call TRBJ2-1; 12 nucleotides match TRBD2. V lost 10 bases and J lost 8; bases outside the gene matches: 3. The CDR3 runs 12 residues. Germline CDR1 SGHTA, CDR2 FQGNSA.

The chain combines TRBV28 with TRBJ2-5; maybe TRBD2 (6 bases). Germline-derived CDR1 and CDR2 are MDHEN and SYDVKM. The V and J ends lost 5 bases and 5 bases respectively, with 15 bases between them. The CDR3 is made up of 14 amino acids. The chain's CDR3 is CASSPAGGSETQYF. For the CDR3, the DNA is TGTGCCAGCAGTCCAGCTGGGGGGAGCGAGACCCAGTACTTC.

The CDR3 sequence: CASSKGPLDPTDTQYF. CDR3 DNA: TGTGCCAGCAGTAAGGGACCTTTAGACCCCACAGATACGCAGTATTTT. The chain has TRBV12-3 or TRBV12-4 and TRBJ2-3, with D perhaps assigned TRBD1 or TRBD2 (5 bases each). CDR3 size: 16 residues. Trimming pared 5 bases from V and 2 bases from J, leaving 17 bases between.

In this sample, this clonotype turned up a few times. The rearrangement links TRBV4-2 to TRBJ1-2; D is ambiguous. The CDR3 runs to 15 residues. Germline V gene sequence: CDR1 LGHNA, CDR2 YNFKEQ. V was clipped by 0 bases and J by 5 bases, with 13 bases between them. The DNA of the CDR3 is TGTGCCAGCAGCCAAGAAGGCAGCCCGTCTTATGGCTACACCTTC. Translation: CASSQEGSPSYGYTF.

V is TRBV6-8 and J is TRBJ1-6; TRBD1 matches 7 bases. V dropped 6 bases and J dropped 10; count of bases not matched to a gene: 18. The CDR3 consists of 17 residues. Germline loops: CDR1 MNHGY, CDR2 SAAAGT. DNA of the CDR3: TGTGCCAGCAGCTATGACCTGACAGGGCTAGGAGGATCACCCCTCCACTTT. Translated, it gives CASSYDLTGLGGSPLHF.

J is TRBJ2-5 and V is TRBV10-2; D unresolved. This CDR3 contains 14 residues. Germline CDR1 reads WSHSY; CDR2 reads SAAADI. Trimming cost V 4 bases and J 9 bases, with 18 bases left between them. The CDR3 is CASSGSDRTIAQYF. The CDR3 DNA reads TGCGCCAGCAGTGGGTCAGATAGGACGATAGCCCAGTACTTC.

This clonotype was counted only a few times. This CDR3 is CASGLNSGRKKFF. The CDR3 nucleotides read TGTGCTAGTGGTTTGAACTCCGGGAGAAAGAAGTTCTTC. The chain has TRBV12-5 and TRBJ2-1; TRBD2 is a possible D gene (6 bases). The CDR3 covers 13 residues. CDR1 is LGHNT and CDR2 is FRNRAP in the germline V gene. V was shortened by 2 bases and J by 14 bases, with 16 bases between the two germline ends.

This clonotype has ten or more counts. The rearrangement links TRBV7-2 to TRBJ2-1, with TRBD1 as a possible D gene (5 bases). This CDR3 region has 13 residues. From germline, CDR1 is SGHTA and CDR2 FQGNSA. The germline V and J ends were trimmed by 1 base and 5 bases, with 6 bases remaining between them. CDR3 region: CASSLETDNEQFF. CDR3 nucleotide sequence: TGTGCCAGCAGCTTAGAGACAGACAATGAGCAGTTCTTC.

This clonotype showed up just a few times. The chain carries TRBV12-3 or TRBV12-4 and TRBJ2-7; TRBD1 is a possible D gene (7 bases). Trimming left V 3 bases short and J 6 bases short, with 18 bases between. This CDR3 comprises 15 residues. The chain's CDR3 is CASSFGGTEGLEQYF. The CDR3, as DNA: TGTGCCAGCAGTTTTGGGGGGACAGAGGGCCTCGAGCAGTACTTC.

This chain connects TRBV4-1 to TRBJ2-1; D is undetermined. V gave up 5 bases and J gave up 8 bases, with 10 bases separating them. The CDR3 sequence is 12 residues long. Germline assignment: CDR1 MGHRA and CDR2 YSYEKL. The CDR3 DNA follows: TGCGCCAGCAGCGGATTAACCGATGAGCAGTTCTTC. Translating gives CASSGLTDEQFF.

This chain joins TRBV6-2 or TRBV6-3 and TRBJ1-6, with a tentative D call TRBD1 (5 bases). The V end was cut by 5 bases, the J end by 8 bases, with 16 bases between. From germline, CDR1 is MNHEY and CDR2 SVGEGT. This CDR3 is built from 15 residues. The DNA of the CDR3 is TGTGCCAGCAGTCCACCAGGGAGAGGTCATTCACCCCTCCACTTT. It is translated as CASSPPGRGHSPLHF.

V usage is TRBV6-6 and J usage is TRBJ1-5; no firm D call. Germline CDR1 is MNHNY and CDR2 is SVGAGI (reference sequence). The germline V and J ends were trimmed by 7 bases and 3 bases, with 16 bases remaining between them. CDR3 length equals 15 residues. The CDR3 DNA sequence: TGTGCCAGCACTTTGGTGCCCATCGTCAATCAGCCCCAGCATTTT. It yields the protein CASTLVPIVNQPQHF.

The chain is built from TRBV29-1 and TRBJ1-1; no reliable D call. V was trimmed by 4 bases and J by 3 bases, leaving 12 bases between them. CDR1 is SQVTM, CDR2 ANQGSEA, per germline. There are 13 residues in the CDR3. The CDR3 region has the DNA TGCAGCGTTGTAGATATGACCCACACTGAAGCTTTCTTT. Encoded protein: CSVVDMTHTEAFF. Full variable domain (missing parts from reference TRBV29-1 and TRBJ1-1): SAVISQKPSRDICQRGTSLTIQCQVDSQVTMMFWYRQQPGQSLTLIATANQGSEATYESGFVIDKFPISRPNLTFSTLTVSNMSPEDSSIYLCSVVDMTHTEAFFGQGTRLTVV.

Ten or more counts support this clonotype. CDR3 sequence: CASSLTTGNGYNEQFF. DNA for the CDR3: TGTGCCAGCAGTTTAACTACAGGTAACGGCTACAATGAGCAGTTCTTC. The rearrangement uses TRBV27 and TRBJ2-1; possible D gene TRBD1, 5 bases. The CDR3 is 16 amino acids. The germline V and J ends were trimmed by 2 bases and 3 bases, with 14 bases remaining between them. Germline CDR1 reads MNHEY; CDR2 reads SMNVEV (reference sequence).

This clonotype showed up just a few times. CDR3 in amino acids: CATSDFGTKNTGELFF. Written as DNA, the CDR3 is TGTGCCACCAGTGATTTCGGGACAAAGAACACCGGGGAGCTGTTTTTT. The chain links TRBV24-1 to TRBJ2-2; possibly TRBD1 for D (6 bases). The germline V gene encodes CDR1 KGHDR and CDR2 SFDVKD. The CDR3 is made up of 16 amino acids. V gave up 1 base and J gave up 1 base, with 9 bases separating them.

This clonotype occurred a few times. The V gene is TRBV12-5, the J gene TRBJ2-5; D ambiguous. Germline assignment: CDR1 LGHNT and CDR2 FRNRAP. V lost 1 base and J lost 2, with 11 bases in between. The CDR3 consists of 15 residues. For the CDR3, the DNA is TGTGCTAGTGGTTTGGAGGCCGCCGGGCAAGAGACCCAGTACTTC. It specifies CASGLEAAGQETQYF.

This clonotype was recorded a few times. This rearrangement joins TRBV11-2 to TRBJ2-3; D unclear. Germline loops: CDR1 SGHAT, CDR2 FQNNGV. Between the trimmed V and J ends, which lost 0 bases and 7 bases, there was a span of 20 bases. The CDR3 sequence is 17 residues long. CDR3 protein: CASSLESVLISSHTQYF. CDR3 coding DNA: TGTGCCAGCAGCTTAGAGTCCGTCCTCATCTCATCACATACGCAGTATTTT.

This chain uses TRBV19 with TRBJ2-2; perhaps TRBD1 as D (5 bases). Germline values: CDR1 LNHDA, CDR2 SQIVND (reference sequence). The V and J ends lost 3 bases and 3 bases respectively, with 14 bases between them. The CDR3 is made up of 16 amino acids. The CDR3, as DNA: TGTGCCAGTAGTATGGTCAGGGTTTCGTACACCGGGGAGCTGTTTTTT. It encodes CASSMVRVSYTGELFF.

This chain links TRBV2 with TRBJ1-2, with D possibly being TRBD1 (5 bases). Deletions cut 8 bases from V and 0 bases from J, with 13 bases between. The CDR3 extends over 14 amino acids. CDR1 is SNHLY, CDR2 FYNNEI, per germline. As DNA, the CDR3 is TGTGCCAGCCCGGGAGACAGTCCTAACTATGGCTACACCTTC. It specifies CASPGDSPNYGYTF.